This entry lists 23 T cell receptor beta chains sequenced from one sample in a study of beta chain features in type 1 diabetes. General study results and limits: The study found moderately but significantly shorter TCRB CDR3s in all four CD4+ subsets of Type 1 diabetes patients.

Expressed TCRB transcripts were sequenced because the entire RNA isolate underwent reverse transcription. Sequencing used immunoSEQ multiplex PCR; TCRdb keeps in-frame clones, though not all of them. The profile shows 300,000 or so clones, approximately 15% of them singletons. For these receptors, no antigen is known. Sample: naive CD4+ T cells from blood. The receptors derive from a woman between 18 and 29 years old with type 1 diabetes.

Here the CDR3 DNA reads TGCGCCAGCAGCTTCGCTCCAGGGTCATCCTACAATGAGCAGTTCTTC. Protein sequence: CASSFAPGSSYNEQFF. The chain links TRBV5-1 to TRBJ2-1; D is perhaps TRBD1 (5 bases). Trimming took off 2 bases at V and 1 base at J, with 13 bases between the two ends. Germline CDR1 reads SGHRS; CDR2 reads YFSETQ. The CDR3 covers 16 residues.

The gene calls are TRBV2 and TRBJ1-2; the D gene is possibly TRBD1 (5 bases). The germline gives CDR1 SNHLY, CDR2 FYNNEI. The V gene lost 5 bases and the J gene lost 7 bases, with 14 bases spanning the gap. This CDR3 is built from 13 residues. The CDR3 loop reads CASSPQGSSGYTF. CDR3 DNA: TGTGCCAGCAGTCCGCAGGGATCTTCTGGCTACACCTTC.

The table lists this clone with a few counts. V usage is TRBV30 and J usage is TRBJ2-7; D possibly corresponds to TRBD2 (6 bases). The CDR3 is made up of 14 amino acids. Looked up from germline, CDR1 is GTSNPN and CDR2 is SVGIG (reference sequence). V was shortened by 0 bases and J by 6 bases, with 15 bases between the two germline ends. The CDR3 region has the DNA TGTGCCTGGAGTGTCGGGACTGCGGTCCCCGAGCAGTACTTC. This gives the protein CAWSVGTAVPEQYF.

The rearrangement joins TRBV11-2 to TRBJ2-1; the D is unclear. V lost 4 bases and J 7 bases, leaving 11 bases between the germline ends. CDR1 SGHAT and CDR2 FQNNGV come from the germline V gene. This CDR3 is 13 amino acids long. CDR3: CASSSMAVNEQFF. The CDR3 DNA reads TGTGCCAGCAGCTCCATGGCGGTTAATGAGCAGTTCTTC.

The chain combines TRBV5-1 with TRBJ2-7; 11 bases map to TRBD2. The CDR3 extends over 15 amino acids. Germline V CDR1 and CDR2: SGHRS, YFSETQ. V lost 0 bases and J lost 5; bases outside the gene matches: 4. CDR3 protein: CASSLGLAGGHEQYF. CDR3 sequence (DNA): TGCGCCAGCAGCTTGGGGCTAGCGGGAGGCCACGAGCAGTACTTC.

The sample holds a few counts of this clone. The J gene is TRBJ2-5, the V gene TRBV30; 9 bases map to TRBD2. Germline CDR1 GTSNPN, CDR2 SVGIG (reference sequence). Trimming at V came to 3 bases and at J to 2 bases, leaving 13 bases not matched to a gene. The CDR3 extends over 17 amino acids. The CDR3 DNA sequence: TGTGCCTGGAGAGCAAACTCAGCGGGAGGCCGTCAAGAGACCCAGTACTTC. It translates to CAWRANSAGGRQETQYF.

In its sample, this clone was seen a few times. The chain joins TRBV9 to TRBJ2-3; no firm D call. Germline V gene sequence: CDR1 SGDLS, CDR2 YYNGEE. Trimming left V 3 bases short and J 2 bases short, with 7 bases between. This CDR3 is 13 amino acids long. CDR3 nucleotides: TGTGCCAGCAGCGGATACAACACAGATACGCAGTATTTT. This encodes CASSGYNTDTQYF.

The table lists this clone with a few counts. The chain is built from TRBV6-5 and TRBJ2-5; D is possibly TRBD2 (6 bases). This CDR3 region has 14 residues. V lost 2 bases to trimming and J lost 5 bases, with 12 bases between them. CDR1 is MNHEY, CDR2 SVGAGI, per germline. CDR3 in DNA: TGTGCCAGCAGTTACGGGACTCTAAGGGAGACCCAGTACTTC. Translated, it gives CASSYGTLRETQYF.

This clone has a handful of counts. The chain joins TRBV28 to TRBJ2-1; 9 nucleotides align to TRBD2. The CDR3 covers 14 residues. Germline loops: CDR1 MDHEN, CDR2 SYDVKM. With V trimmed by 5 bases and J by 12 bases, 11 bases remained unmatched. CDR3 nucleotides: TGTGCCAGCAGTGGAACCCTTTCGACTAGCGGGCAGTTCTTC. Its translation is CASSGTLSTSGQFF.

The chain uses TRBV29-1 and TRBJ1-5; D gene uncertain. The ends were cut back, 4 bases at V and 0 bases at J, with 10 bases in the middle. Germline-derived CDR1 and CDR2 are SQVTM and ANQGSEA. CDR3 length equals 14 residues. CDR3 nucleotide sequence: TGCAGCGTTGCTGAGGGTTATAGCAATCAGCCCCAGCATTTT. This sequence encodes CSVAEGYSNQPQHF.

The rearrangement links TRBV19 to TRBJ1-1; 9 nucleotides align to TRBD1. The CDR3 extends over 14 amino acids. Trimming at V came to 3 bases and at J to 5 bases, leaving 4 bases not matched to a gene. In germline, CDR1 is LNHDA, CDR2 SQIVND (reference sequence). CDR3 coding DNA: TGTGCCAGTAGTATGGGACAGGGAGGTACTGAAGCTTTCTTT. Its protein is CASSMGQGGTEAFF.

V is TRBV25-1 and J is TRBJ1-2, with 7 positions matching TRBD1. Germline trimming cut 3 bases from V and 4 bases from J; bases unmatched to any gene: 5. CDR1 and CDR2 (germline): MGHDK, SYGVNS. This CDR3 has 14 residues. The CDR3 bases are TGTGCCAGCAGTGAGCGCCGGGACAGCTATGGCTACACCTTC. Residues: CASSERRDSYGYTF.

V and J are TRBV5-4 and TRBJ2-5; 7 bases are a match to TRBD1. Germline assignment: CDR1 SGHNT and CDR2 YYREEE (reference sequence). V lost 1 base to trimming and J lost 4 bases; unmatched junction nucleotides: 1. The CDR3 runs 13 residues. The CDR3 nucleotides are TGTGCCAGCAGCTTGAACAGGGGAGAGACCCAGTACTTC. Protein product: CASSLNRGETQYF.

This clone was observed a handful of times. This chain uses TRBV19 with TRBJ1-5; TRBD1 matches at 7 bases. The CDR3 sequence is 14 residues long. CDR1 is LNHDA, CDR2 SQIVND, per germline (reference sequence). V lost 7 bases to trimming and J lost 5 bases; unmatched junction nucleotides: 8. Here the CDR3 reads CASTIGQAHQPQHF. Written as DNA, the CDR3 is TGTGCCAGTACCATCGGACAGGCCCATCAGCCCCAGCATTTT.

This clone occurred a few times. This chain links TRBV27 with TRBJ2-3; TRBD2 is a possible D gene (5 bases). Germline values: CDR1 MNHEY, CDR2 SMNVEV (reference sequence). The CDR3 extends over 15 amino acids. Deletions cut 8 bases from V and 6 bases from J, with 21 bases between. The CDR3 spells CASSLTGSEKDTQYF. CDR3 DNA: TGTGCCAGCTCTCTAACGGGATCCGAGAAGGATACGCAGTATTTT.

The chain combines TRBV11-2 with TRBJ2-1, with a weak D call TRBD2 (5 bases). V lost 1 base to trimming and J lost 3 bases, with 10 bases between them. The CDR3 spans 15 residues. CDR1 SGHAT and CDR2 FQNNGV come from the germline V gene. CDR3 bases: TGTGCCAGCAGCTTAGTTCCGGGGAACTACAATGAGCAGTTCTTC. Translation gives CASSLVPGNYNEQFF.

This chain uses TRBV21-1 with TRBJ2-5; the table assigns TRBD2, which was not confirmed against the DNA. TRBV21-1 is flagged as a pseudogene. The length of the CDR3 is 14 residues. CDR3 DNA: TGTGCCAGCAGCATTGAGGCGGTACAAGAGACCCAGTACTTC. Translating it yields CASSIEAVQETQYF.

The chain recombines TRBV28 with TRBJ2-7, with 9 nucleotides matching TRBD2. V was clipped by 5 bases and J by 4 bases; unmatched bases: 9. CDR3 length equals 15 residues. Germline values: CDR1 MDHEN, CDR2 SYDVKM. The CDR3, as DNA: TGTGCCAGCAGTCCGGGGACTAGCCTGTCTTACGAGCAGTACGTC. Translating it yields CASSPGTSLSYEQYV.

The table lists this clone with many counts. CDR3 sequence (DNA): TGCAGCGTCTTACAGGGGTGGATAGGGACCCAGTACTTC. Translated, it gives CSVLQGWIGTQYF. The chain couples TRBV29-1 to TRBJ2-5; 7 bases align to TRBD1. This CDR3 is built from 13 residues. CDR1 and CDR2 from the germline V gene are SQVTM and ANQGSEA. J gave up 7 bases and V 6 bases, and 11 bases lay outside the gene matches.

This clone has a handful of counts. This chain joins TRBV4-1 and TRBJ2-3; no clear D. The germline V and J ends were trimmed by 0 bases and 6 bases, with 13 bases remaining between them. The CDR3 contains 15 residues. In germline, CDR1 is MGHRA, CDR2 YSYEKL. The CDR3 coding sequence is TGCGCCAGCAGCCAAGATATACAGCCAAGCGATACGCAGTATTTT. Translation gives CASSQDIQPSDTQYF.

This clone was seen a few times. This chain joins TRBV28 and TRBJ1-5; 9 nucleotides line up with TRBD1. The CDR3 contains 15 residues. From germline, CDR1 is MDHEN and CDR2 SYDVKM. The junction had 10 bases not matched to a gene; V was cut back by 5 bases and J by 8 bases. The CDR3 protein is CASSPQGADIKPQHF. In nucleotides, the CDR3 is TGTGCCAGCAGTCCACAGGGGGCGGATATCAAGCCCCAGCATTTT.

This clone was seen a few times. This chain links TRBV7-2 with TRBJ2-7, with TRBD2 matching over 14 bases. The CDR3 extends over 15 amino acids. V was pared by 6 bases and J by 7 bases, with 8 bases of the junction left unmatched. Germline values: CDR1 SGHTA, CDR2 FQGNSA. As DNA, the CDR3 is TGTGCCAGCAGACGGGGGACTAGCGGGAGCGGAGAGCAGTACTTC. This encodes CASRRGTSGSGEQYF.

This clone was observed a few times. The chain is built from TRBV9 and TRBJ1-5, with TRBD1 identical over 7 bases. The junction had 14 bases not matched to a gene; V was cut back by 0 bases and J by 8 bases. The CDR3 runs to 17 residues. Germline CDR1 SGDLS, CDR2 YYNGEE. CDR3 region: CASSVGPSTGREEPQHF. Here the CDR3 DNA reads TGTGCCAGCAGCGTAGGCCCCTCGACAGGGCGGGAGGAGCCCCAGCATTTT.